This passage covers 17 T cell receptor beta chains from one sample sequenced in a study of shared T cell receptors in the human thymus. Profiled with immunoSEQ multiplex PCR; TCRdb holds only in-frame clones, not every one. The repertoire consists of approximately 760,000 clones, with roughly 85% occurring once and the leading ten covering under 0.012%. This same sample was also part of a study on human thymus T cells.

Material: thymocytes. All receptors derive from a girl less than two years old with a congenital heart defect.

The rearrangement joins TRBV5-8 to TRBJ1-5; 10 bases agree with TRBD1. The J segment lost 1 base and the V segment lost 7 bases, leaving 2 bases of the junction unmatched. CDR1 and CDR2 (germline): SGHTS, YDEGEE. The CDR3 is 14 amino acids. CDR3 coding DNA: TGTGCCAGCGGGACAGGGGAAAGCAATCAGCCCCAGCATTTT. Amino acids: CASGTGESNQPQHF.

The CDR3 loop is CASSLRTGGDTEAFF. The CDR3 nucleotides are TGTGCCAGCAGCCTTCGGACAGGGGGTGACACTGAAGCTTTCTTT. The gene calls are TRBV7-2 and TRBJ1-1, with 10 positions matching TRBD1. The CDR3 loop spans 15 amino acids. V lost 5 bases and J lost 3; bases outside the gene matches: 6. Germline V gene data show CDR1 as SGHTA and CDR2 as FQGNSA.

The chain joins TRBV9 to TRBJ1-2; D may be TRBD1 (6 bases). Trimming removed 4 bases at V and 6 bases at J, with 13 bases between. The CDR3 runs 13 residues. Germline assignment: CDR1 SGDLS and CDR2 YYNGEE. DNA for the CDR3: TGTGCCAGCAGCTTCGGACAGAGGGATGGCTACACCTTC. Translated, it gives CASSFGQRDGYTF.

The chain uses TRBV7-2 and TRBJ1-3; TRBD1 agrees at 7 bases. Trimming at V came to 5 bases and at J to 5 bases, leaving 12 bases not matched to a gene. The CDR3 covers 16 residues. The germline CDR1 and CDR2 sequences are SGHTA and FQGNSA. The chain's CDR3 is CASSLFDRATRNTIYF. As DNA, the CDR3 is TGTGCCAGCAGCCTCTTTGACAGGGCGACCCGAAACACCATATATTTT.

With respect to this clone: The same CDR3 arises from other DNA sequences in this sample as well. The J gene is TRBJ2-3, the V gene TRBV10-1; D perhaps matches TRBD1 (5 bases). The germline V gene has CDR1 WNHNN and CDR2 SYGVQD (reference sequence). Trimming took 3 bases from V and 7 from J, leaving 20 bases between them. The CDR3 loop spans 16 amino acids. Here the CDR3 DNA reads TGCGCCAGCAGTGACCCGGATTCAGCAGGGTGGAATACGCAGTATTTT. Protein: CASSDPDSAGWNTQYF.

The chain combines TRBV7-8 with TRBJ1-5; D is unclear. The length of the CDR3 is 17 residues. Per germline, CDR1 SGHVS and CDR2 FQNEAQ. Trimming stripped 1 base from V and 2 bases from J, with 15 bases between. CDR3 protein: CASSLGPFPRGNQPQHF. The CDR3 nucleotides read TGTGCCAGCAGCTTAGGACCCTTCCCCCGGGGCAATCAGCCCCAGCATTTT.

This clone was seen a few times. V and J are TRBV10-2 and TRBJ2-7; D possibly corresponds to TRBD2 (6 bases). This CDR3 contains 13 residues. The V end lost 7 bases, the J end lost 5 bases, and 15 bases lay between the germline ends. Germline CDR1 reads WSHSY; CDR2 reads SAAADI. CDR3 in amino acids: CASIGGPVDEQYF. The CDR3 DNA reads TGCGCCAGCATCGGGGGTCCAGTCGACGAGCAGTACTTC.

In DNA form, the CDR3 reads TGTGCCAGCAGTTACTCGAGGGGGCTATCACAAGAGACCCAGTACTTC. Residues: CASSYSRGLSQETQYF. The chain recombines TRBV6-5 with TRBJ2-5; 7 positions agree with TRBD1. V was clipped by 0 bases and J by 2 bases; unmatched bases: 6. Germline CDR1 MNHEY, CDR2 SVGAGI. This CDR3 comprises 16 residues.

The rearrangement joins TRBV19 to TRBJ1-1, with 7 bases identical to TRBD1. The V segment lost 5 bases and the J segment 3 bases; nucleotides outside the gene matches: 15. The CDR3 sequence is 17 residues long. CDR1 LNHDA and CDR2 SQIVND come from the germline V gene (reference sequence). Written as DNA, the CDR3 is TGTGCCAGTAGTCCCGGGACAGCCTTTATTAAAGACACTGAAGCTTTCTTT. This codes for CASSPGTAFIKDTEAFF.

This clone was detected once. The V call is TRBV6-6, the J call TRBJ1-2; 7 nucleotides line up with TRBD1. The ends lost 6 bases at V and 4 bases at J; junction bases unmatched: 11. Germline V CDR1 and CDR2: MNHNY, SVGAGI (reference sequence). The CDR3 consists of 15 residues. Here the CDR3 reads CASSWKQGQIYGYTF. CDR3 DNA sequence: TGTGCCAGCAGCTGGAAGCAGGGACAGATCTATGGCTACACCTTC.

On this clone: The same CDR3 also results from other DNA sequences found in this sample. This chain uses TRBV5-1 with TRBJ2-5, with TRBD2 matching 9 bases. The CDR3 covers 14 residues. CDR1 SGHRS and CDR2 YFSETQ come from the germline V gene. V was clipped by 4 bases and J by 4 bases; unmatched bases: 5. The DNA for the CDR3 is TGCGCCAGCAGCCTGCGGGGGGGGAGAGAGACCCAGTACTTC. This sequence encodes CASSLRGGRETQYF.

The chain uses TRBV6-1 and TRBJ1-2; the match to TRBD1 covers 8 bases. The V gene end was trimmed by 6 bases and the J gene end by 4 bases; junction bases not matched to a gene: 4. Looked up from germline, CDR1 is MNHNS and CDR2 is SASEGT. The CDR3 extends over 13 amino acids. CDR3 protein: CASRTGGPYGYTF. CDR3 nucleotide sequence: TGTGCCAGCAGAACAGGGGGTCCCTATGGCTACACCTTC.

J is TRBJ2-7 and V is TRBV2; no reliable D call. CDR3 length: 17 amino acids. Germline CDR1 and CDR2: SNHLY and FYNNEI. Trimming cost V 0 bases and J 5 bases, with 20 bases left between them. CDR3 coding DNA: TGTGCCAGCAGTGAAGCGTGGGTGAGGATCCCGACGGACGAGCAGTACTTC. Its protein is CASSEAWVRIPTDEQYF. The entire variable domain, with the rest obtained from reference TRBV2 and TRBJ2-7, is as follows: EPEVTQTPSHQVTQMGQEVILRCVPISNHLYFYWYRQILGQKVEFLVSFYNNEISEKSEIFDDQFSVERPDGSNFTLKIRSTKLEDSAMYFCASSEAWVRIPTDEQYFGPGTRLTVT.

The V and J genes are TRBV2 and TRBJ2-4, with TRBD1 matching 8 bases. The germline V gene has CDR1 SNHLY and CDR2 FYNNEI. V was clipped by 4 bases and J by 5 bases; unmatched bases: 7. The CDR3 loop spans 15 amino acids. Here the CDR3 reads CASSVGTGPQNIQYF. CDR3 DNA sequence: TGTGCCAGCAGTGTAGGGACAGGACCCCAAAACATTCAGTACTTC. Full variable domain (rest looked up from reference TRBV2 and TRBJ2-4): EPEVTQTPSHQVTQMGQEVILRCVPISNHLYFYWYRQILGQKVEFLVSFYNNEISEKSEIFDDQFSVERPDGSNFTLKIRSTKLEDSAMYFCASSVGTGPQNIQYFGAGTRLSVL.

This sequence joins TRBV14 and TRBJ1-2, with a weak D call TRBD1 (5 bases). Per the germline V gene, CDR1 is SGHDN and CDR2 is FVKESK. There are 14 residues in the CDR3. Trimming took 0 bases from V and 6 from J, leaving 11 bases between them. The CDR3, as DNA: TGTGCCAGCAGCCAAGACCCAGGGTACCATGGCTACACCTTC. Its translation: CASSQDPGYHGYTF. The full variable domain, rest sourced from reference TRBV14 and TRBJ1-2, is EAGVTQFPSHSVIEKGQTVTLRCDPISGHDNLYWYRRVMGKEIKFLLHFVKESKQDESGMPNNRFLAERTGGTYSTLKVQPAELEDSGVYFCASSQDPGYHGYTFGSGTRLTVV.

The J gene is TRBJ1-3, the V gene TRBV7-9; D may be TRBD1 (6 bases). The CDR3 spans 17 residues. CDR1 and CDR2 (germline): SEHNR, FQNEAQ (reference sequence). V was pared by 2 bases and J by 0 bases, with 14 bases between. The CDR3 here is CASSLWGGLSSGNTIYF. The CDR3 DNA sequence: TGTGCCAGCAGCTTATGGGGGGGCCTTAGCTCTGGAAACACCATATATTTT.

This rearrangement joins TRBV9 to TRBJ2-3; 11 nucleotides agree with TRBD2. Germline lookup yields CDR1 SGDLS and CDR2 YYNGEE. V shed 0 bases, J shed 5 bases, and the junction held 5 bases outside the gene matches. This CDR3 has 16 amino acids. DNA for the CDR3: TGTGCCAGCAGCGTAGGCAGTAGCGGGGGGGAAGATACGCAGTATTTT. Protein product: CASSVGSSGGEDTQYF. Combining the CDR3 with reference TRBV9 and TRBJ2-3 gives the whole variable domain DSGVTQTPKHLITATGQRVTLRCSPRSGDLSVYWYQQSLDQGLQFLIQYYNGEERAKGNILERFSAQQFPDLHSELNLSSLELGDSALYFCASSVGSSGGEDTQYFGPGTRLTVL.